The rows below give T cell receptor beta chains drawn from one sample of a study of cytomegalovirus exposure and HLA in healthy donors. Assay: immunoSEQ multiplex PCR; the TCRdb copy retains only in-frame clones and omits some. Here the sample spans under 70,000 clones, 65% to 70% being singletons. Specimen: PBMCs. The receptors shown here come from a woman in her thirties in good health and CMV-seronegative. Each CDR3 is given with its conserved first and last residue. Fields, in order: V gene, D gene, clone size, J gene, CDR3 protein, CDR3 DNA. D genes are given only for firm matches. Size tells how often a clone was seen (once, few, many) or the class of an expanded clone, and some rows leave it out.

V gene: TRBV12-2; D gene: NA; clone size: NA; J gene: TRBJ2-4; CDR3 protein: CASRLAPPTPHENIQYF; CDR3 DNA: TGTGCAAGTCGCTTAGCACCACCCACACCCCACGAAAACATTCAGTACTTC
V gene: TRBV6-5; D gene: TRBD1; clone size: few; J gene: TRBJ2-3; CDR3 protein: CASRGTATDTQYF; CDR3 DNA: TGTGCCAGCAGGGGGACAGCAACAGATACGCAGTATTTT
V gene: TRBV7-9; D gene: NA; clone size: few; J gene: TRBJ2-7; CDR3 protein: CASSLASTGEQYF; CDR3 DNA: TGTGCCAGCAGCTTAGCCTCCACAGGCGAGCAGTACTTC
V gene: TRBV4-1; D gene: NA; clone size: NA; J gene: TRBJ2-7; CDR3 protein: CASSQRTGSSYEQYF; CDR3 DNA: TGCGCCAGCAGCCAACGGACTGGAAGCTCCTACGAGCAGTACTTC
V gene: TRBV7-9; D gene: NA; clone size: few; J gene: TRBJ2-1; CDR3 protein: CASSRSGNEQFF; CDR3 DNA: TGTGCCAGCAGCCGATCGGGGAATGAGCAGTTCTTC
V gene: TRBV19; D gene: TRBD1; clone size: few; J gene: TRBJ1-6; CDR3 protein: CASNPDRGLSNSPLHF; CDR3 DNA: TGTGCCAGTAACCCGGACAGGGGGCTTTCTAATTCACCCCTCCACTTT
V gene: TRBV5-5; D gene: NA; clone size: NA; J gene: TRBJ2-3; CDR3 protein: CASSTEQTSTDTQYF; CDR3 DNA: TGTGCCAGCAGCACCGAGCAGACTAGCACAGATACGCAGTATTTT
V gene: TRBV27; D gene: TRBD2; clone size: NA; J gene: TRBJ2-1; CDR3 protein: CASSSRLAGGFEQFF; CDR3 DNA: TGTGCCAGCAGTTCCAGACTAGCGGGGGGGTTTGAGCAGTTCTTC
V gene: TRBV4-2; D gene: NA; clone size: few; J gene: TRBJ2-5; CDR3 protein: CASSQGVTGTPAGRQETQYF; CDR3 DNA: TGTGCCAGCAGCCAAGGGGTAACCGGGACACCCGCAGGACGGCAAGAGACCCAGTACTTC
V gene: TRBV7-2; D gene: TRBD1; clone size: few; J gene: TRBJ1-5; CDR3 protein: CASSAGQAQPQHF; CDR3 DNA: TGTGCCAGCAGCGCGGGACAGGCCCAGCCCCAGCATTTT
V gene: TRBV7-6; D gene: TRBD1; clone size: NA; J gene: TRBJ2-2; CDR3 protein: CASSFQLGQGDTGELFF; CDR3 DNA: TGTGCCAGCAGCTTCCAGTTGGGACAGGGCGACACCGGGGAGCTGTTTTTT
V gene: TRBV7-2; D gene: NA; clone size: once; J gene: TRBJ2-7; CDR3 protein: CASRKEGYEQYF; CDR3 DNA: TGTGCCAGCAGGAAAGAGGGCTACGAGCAGTACTTC
V gene: TRBV5-4; D gene: TRBD1; clone size: once; J gene: TRBJ2-2; CDR3 protein: CASSYGTGYVGELFF; CDR3 DNA: TGTGCCAGCAGCTATGGGACAGGGTATGTCGGGGAGCTGTTTTTT
V gene: TRBV7-9; D gene: TRBD1; clone size: NA; J gene: TRBJ2-2; CDR3 protein: CASSYTGGPGELFF; CDR3 DNA: TGTGCCAGCAGCTATACAGGGGGCCCCGGGGAGCTGTTTTTT
V gene: TRBV5-6; D gene: NA; clone size: few; J gene: TRBJ1-1; CDR3 protein: CASSLGESGGNEAFF; CDR3 DNA: TGTGCCAGCAGCTTGGGGGAGTCCGGGGGTAATGAAGCTTTCTTT
V gene: TRBV28; D gene: NA; clone size: NA; J gene: TRBJ1-5; CDR3 protein: CASSLNRVYNQPQHF; CDR3 DNA: TGTGCCAGCAGTTTAAACAGGGTCTATAATCAGCCCCAGCATTTT
V gene: TRBV6-1; D gene: NA; clone size: few; J gene: TRBJ1-1; CDR3 protein: CASSEVRPEAFF; CDR3 DNA: TGTGCCAGCAGTGAAGTGAGGCCCGAAGCTTTCTTT
V gene: TRBV7-2; D gene: TRBD1; clone size: NA; J gene: TRBJ1-5; CDR3 protein: CASSLSRRGTNQPQHF; CDR3 DNA: TGTGCCAGCAGCTTAAGTCGCAGGGGGACGAATCAGCCCCAGCATTTT
V gene: TRBV28; D gene: NA; clone size: NA; J gene: TRBJ2-1; CDR3 protein: CASSPAPAYNEQFF; CDR3 DNA: TGTGCCAGCAGTCCGGCCCCAGCGTACAATGAGCAGTTCTTC
V gene: TRBV30; D gene: TRBD1; clone size: once; J gene: TRBJ2-1; CDR3 protein: CAWSDRGLIDEQFF; CDR3 DNA: TGTGCCTGGAGTGACAGGGGGCTTATAGATGAGCAGTTCTTC
V gene: TRBV18; D gene: TRBD1; clone size: NA; J gene: TRBJ1-1; CDR3 protein: CASSPDRVNTEAFF; CDR3 DNA: TGTGCCAGCTCACCGGACAGGGTCAACACTGAAGCTTTCTTT
V gene: TRBV10-3; D gene: TRBD1; clone size: NA; J gene: TRBJ2-7; CDR3 protein: CAISDGQGSYEQYF; CDR3 DNA: TGTGCCATCAGTGACGGACAGGGGAGTTACGAGCAGTACTTC
V gene: TRBV4-1; D gene: TRBD2; clone size: few; J gene: TRBJ2-5; CDR3 protein: CASSQGTSGGDLRETQYF; CDR3 DNA: TGCGCCAGCAGCCAAGGGACTAGCGGGGGGGATTTGAGAGAGACCCAGTACTTC
V gene: TRBV6-6; D gene: NA; clone size: NA; J gene: TRBJ1-4; CDR3 protein: CASRSGTEYEKLFF; CDR3 DNA: TGTGCCAGCAGAAGCGGGACGGAGTATGAAAAACTGTTTTTT
V gene: TRBV7-8; D gene: TRBD2; clone size: NA; J gene: TRBJ2-5; CDR3 protein: CASSARTSGATRETQYF; CDR3 DNA: TGTGCCAGCAGCGCCAGGACTAGCGGGGCGACCCGAGAGACCCAGTACTTC
V gene: TRBV5-5; D gene: NA; clone size: few; J gene: TRBJ1-4; CDR3 protein: CASSLRQMSNEKLFF; CDR3 DNA: TGTGCCAGCAGCCTTAGACAGATGTCGAATGAAAAACTGTTTTTT
V gene: TRBV19; D gene: NA; clone size: once; J gene: TRBJ1-1; CDR3 protein: CASSIRGNTEAFF; CDR3 DNA: TGTGCCAGTAGTATTCGGGGTAACACTGAAGCTTTCTTT
V gene: TRBV14; D gene: TRBD1; clone size: NA; J gene: TRBJ2-3; CDR3 protein: CASSQAVGTATDTQYF; CDR3 DNA: TGTGCCAGCAGCCAAGCCGTGGGGACAGCTACAGATACGCAGTATTTT
V gene: TRBV6-1; D gene: TRBD2; clone size: NA; J gene: TRBJ2-3; CDR3 protein: CASSRLAYTDTQYF; CDR3 DNA: TGTGCCAGCAGCAGACTAGCGTATACAGATACGCAGTATTTT
V gene: TRBV6-5; D gene: NA; clone size: NA; J gene: TRBJ1-1; CDR3 protein: CASSEVSTEAFF; CDR3 DNA: TGTGCCAGCAGTGAAGTTAGCACTGAAGCTTTCTTT